This T cell receptor (beta chain) emerged from a study of blood T cell repertoires in COVID-19. Study background: Nucleic acid was either cDNA or gDNA, and it came from T cells, B-cell-depleted T cells, or PBMCs.

J lost 2 bases, V lost 4 bases, and 12 bases had no gene match. The CDR3 is made up of 17 amino acids. CDR1 MGHRA and CDR2 YSYEKL come from the germline V gene. Method: immunoSEQ multiplex PCR; TCRdb's copy keeps in-frame clones and lacks some. The sample lists some 200,000 clones; more than 65% were seen once. The specimen sequenced was peripheral blood. This clonotype was sampled from a woman younger than 45 who had recovered from COVID-19. The chain employs TRBV4-1 and TRBJ2-7, with 9 bases identical to TRBD2. This CDR3 is CASSLAPRLAVAYEQYF. DNA for the CDR3: TGCGCCAGCAGCCTAGCTCCGAGACTAGCGGTTGCCTACGAGCAGTACTTC.